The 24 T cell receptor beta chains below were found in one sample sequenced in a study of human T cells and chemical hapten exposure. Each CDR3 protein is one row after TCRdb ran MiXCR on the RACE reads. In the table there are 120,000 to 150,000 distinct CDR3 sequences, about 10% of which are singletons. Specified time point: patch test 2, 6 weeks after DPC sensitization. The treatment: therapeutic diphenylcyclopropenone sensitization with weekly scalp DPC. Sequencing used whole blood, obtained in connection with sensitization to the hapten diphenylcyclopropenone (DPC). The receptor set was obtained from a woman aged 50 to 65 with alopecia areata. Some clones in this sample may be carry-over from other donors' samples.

The CDR3 nucleotides read TGTGCCAGCAGTCAGACTAGCGGGAGCGACGAGCAGTACTTC. Its translation is CASSQTSGSDEQYF. The chain recombines TRBV6-2 or TRBV6-3 with TRBJ2-7; 12 bases fit TRBD2. Per the germline V gene, CDR1 is MNHEY and CDR2 is SVGEGT. The J segment lost 5 bases and the V segment lost 5 bases, leaving 4 bases of the junction unmatched. This CDR3 comprises 14 residues.

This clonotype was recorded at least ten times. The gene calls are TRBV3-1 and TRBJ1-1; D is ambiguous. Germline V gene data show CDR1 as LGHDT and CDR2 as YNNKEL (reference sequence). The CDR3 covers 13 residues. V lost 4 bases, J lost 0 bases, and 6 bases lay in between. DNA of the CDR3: TGTGCCAGCAGCCTTTACATGAACACTGAAGCTTTCTTT. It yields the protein CASSLYMNTEAFF.

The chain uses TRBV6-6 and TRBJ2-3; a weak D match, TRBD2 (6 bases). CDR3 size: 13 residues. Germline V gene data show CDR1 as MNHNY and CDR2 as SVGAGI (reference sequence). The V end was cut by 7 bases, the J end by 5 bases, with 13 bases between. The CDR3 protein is CASTWGDGDTQYF. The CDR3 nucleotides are TGTGCCAGCACCTGGGGGGATGGAGATACGCAGTATTTT.

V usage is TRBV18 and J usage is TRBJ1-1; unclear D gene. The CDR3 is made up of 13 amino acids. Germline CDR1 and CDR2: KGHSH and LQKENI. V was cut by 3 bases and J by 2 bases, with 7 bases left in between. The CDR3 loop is CASSPTINTEAFF. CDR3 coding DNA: TGTGCCAGCTCACCCACGATTAACACTGAAGCTTTCTTT.

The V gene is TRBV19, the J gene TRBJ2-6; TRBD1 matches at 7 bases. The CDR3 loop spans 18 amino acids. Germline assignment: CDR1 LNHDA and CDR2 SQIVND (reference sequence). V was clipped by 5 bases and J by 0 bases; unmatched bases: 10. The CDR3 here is CASSFTGVSPSGANVLTF. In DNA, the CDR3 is TGTGCCAGTAGTTTCACAGGGGTATCTCCCTCTGGGGCCAACGTCCTGACTTTC.

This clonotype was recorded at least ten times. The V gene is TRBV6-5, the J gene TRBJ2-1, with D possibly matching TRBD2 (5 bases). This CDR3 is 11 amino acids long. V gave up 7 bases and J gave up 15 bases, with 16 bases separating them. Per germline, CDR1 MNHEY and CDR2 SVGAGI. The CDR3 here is CASTDGLSPFF. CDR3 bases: TGTGCCAGCACCGATGGACTCTCCCCGTTCTTC.

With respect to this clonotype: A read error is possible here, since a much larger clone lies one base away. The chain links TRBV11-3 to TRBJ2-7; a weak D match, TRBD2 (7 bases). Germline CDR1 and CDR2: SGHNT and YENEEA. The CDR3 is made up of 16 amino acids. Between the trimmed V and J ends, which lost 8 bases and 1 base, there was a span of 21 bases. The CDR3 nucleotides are TGTGCCAGCTGCTCCCTCGGGAGCGGGACATCCTACGAGCAGTACTTC. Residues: CASCSLGSGTSYEQYF.

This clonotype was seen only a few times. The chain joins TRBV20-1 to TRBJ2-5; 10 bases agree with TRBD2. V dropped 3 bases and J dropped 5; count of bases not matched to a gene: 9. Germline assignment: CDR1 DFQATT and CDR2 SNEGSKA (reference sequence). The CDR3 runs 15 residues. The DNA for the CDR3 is TGCAGTGCTAGCCGGACTAGCGGCACGTTGGAGACCCAGTACTTC. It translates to CSASRTSGTLETQYF.

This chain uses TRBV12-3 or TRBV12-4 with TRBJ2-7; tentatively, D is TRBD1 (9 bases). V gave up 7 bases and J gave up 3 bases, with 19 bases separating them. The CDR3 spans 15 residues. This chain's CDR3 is CASNSGGTGRYEQYF. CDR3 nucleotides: TGTGCCAGCAATTCGGGGGGGACAGGGCGCTACGAGCAGTACTTC.

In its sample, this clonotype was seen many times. The CDR3 coding sequence is TGTGCCAGCAGCTCGGAGGGGGCTGGGGCCAACGTCCTGACTTTC. It codes for CASSSEGAGANVLTF. The chain carries TRBV7-9 and TRBJ2-6; possibly TRBD1 or TRBD2 for D (6 bases each). CDR3 length: 15 amino acids. The germline V and J ends were trimmed by 4 bases and 2 bases, with 9 bases remaining between them. Germline V gives CDR1 SEHNR, CDR2 FQNEAQ (reference sequence).

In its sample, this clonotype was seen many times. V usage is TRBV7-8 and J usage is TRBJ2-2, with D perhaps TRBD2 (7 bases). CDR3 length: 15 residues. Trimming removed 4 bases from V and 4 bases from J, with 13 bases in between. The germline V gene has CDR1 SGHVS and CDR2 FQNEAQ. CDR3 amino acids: CASSSAGATTGELFF. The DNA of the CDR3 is TGTGCCAGCAGCTCTGCGGGGGCGACCACCGGGGAGCTGTTTTTT.

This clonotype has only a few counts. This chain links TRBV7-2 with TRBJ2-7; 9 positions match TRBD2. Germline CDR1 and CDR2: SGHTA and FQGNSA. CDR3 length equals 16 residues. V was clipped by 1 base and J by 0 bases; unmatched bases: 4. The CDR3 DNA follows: TGTGCCAGCAGCTTAGGCACGACTAGCGGCTCCTACGAGCAGTACTTC. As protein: CASSLGTTSGSYEQYF.

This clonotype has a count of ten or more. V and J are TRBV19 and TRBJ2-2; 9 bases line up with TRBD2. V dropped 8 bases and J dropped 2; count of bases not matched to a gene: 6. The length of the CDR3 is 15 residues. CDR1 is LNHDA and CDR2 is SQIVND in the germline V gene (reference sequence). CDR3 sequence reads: CASALGLANTGELFF. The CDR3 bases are TGTGCCAGTGCCCTGGGACTAGCTAACACCGGGGAGCTGTTTTTT.

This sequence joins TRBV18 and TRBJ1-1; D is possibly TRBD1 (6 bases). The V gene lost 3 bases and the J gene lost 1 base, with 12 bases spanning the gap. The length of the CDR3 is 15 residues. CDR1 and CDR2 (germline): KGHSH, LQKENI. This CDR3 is CASSPTGTKNTEAFF. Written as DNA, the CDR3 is TGTGCCAGCTCACCGACCGGGACAAAGAACACTGAAGCTTTCTTT.

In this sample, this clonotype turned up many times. The CDR3 DNA reads as TGTGCCACGGGGACTGCCGACTCCTACGAGCAGTACTTC. Protein product: CATGTADSYEQYF. The rearrangement uses TRBV10-3 and TRBJ2-7, with TRBD2 as a possible D gene (6 bases). The germline V gene has CDR1 ENHRY and CDR2 SYGVKD. The CDR3 covers 13 residues. With 10 bases removed from V and 0 bases from J, the gap between germline ends came to 13 bases.

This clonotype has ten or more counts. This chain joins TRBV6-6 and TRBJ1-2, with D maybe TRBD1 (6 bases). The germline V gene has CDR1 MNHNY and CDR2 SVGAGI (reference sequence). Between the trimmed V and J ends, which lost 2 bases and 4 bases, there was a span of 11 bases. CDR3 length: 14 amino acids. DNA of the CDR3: TGTGCCAGCAGTTACGACAGGAACAGCTATGGCTACACCTTC. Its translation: CASSYDRNSYGYTF.

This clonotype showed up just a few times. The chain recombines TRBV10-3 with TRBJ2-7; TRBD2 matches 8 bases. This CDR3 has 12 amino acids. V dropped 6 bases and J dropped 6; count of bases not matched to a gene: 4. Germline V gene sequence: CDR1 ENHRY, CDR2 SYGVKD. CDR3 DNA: TGTGCCATCAGCGGGAGGGAACGCGAGCAGTACTTC. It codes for CAISGREREQYF.

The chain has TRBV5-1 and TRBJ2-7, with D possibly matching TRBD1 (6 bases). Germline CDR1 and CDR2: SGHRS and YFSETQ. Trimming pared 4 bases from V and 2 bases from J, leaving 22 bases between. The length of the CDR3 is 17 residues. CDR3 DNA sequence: TGCGCCAGCAGCCTAATGGATCTAACAGGGACCGCCTACGAGCAGTACTTC. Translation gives CASSLMDLTGTAYEQYF. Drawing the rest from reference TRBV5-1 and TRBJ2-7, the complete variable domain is KAGVTQTPRYLIKTRGQQVTLSCSPISGHRSVSWYQQTPGQGLQFLFEYFSETQRNKGNFPGRFSGRQFSNSRSEMNVSTLELGDSALYLCASSLMDLTGTAYEQYFGPGTRLTVT.

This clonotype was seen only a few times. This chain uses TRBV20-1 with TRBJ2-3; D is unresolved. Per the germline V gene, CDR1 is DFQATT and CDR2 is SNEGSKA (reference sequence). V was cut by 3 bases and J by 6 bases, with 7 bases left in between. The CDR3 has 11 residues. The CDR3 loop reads CSASMGDTQYF. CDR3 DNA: TGCAGTGCTAGCATGGGGGATACGCAGTATTTT.

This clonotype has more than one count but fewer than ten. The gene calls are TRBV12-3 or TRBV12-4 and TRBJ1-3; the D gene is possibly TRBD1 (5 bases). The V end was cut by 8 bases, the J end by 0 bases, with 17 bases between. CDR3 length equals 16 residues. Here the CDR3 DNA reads TGTGCCAGCTCCCCAGGGAGAGGAGGCTCTGGAAACACCATATATTTT. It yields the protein CASSPGRGGSGNTIYF.

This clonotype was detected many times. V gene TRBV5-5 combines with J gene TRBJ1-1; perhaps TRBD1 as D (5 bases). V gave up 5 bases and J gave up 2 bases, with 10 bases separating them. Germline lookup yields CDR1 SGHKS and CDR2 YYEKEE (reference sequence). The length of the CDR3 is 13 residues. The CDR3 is CASRLRDNTEAFF. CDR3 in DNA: TGTGCCAGCAGGCTCCGGGACAACACTGAAGCTTTCTTT.

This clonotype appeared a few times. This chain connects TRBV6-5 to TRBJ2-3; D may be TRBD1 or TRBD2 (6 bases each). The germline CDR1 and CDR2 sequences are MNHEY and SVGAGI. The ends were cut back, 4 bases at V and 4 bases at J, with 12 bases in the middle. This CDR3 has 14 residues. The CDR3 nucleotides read TGTGCCAGCAGTTCCGGGGGCCGCGCAGATACGCAGTATTTT. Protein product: CASSSGGRADTQYF.

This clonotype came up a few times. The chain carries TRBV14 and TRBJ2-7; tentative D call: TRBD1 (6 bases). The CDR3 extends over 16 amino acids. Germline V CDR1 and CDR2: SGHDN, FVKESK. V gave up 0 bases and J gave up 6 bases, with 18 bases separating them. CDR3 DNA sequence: TGTGCCAGCAGCCAAGATGATGTGCCCAGGGGTAGCGAGCAGTACTTC. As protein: CASSQDDVPRGSEQYF.

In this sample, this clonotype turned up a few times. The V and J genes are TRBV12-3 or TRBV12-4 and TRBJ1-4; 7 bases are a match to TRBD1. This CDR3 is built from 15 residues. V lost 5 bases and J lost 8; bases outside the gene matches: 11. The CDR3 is CASSTLQGRREKLFF. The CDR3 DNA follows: TGTGCCAGCAGTACTCTACAGGGGAGAAGAGAAAAACTGTTTTTT.